The rows below give T cell receptor beta chains drawn from one sample of a study of T cell changes during pregnancy in multiple sclerosis. Sequencing was performed with immunoSEQ multiplex PCR; in TCRdb, only in-frame clones are kept and a portion is missing. Of roughly 110,000 clones in the sample, roughly 89% were seen once. The material was peripheral blood, obtained before pregnancy. All receptors derive from a female donor with multiple sclerosis, enrolled in a pregnancy study. Both conserved end residues are part of each CDR3. Each record gives: D gene, J gene, clone size, V gene, CDR3 protein, CDR3 DNA. The D gene is left open where the match is weak. The size of a clone is reported for some rows only, either as once, few or many, or as a class for expanded clones.

>TRBD2|TRBJ2-1|-|TRBV9
CASTAGVFNEQFF
TGTGCCAGCACAGCGGGAGTGTTCAATGAGCAGTTCTTC
>TRBD1|TRBJ2-7|-|TRBV29-1
CSVVKTGQVDEQYF
TGCAGCGTTGTTAAAACCGGACAGGTCGACGAGCAGTACTTC
>-|TRBJ2-5|-|TRBV2
CASSSSTQYF
TGTGCCAGCAGTTCCTCCACCCAGTACTTC
>-|TRBJ1-2|-|TRBV7-9
CASSRQTVGGLGYGYTF
TGTGCCAGCAGCCGACAGACGGTGGGGGGTTTAGGCTATGGCTACACCTTC
>-|TRBJ2-2|-|TRBV19
CASSIGRAGELFF
TGTGCCAGTAGTATAGGCAGGGCCGGGGAGCTGTTTTTT
>TRBD1|TRBJ1-1|-|TRBV11-3
CASSLDLGQGAFGAFF
TGTGCCAGCAGCTTAGATTTGGGACAGGGGGCTTTTGGAGCTTTCTTT
>-|TRBJ2-7|-|TRBV10-3
CAISPGGPNSYEQYF
TGTGCCATCAGTCCCGGGGGGCCTAATTCCTACGAGCAGTACTTC
>-|TRBJ1-5|-|TRBV19
CASSRGYGQPQHF
TGTGCCAGTAGTAGAGGGTACGGTCAGCCCCAGCATTTT
>-|TRBJ1-6|-|TRBV7-2
CASSPQSHFSYNSPLHF
TGTGCCAGCAGCCCCCAGTCTCATTTCTCCTATAATTCACCCCTCCACTTT
>-|TRBJ1-4|few|TRBV2
CASSEDREGELFF
TGTGCCAGCAGTGAAGACAGGGAAGGTGAACTGTTTTTT
>-|TRBJ1-3|-|TRBV4-1
CASSQPGTSGNTIYF
TGCGCCAGCAGCCAACCCGGTACCTCTGGAAACACCATATATTTT
>TRBD1|TRBJ2-7|-|TRBV27
CASRFPGQGAYEQYF
TGTGCCAGCAGATTTCCGGGACAGGGGGCCTACGAGCAGTACTTC
>-|TRBJ2-5|-|TRBV7-8
CASSLGRLQETQYF
TGTGCCAGCAGCTTAGGGCGGCTTCAAGAGACCCAGTACTTC
>TRBD2|TRBJ2-1|-|TRBV27
CASSSGLAGAHEQFF
TGTGCCAGCAGTTCGGGACTAGCGGGAGCTCATGAGCAGTTCTTC
>TRBD1|TRBJ2-4|-|TRBV5-1
CASSLLLGQGLGENIQYF
TGCGCCAGCAGCTTACTTTTAGGACAGGGTTTGGGAGAAAACATTCAGTACTTC
>-|TRBJ2-2|-|TRBV7-9
CASSFPGTRNTGELFF
TGTGCCAGCAGCTTCCCGGGAACAAGAAACACCGGGGAGCTGTTTTTT
>-|TRBJ1-1|-|TRBV7-8
CASSRQENTEAFF
TGTGCCAGCAGTCGACAAGAGAACACTGAAGCTTTCTTT
>TRBD2|TRBJ2-1|-|TRBV9
CASSAGTSGNNEQFF
TGTGCCAGCAGCGCCGGGACTAGCGGGAACAATGAGCAGTTCTTC
>TRBD1|TRBJ1-2|-|TRBV19
CASLSRGDLGYTF
TGTGCCAGTCTGTCCAGGGGGGATCTCGGCTACACCTTC
>-|TRBJ1-1|-|TRBV6-1
CASSEARGLAFF
TGTGCCAGCAGTGAAGCGCGAGGGTTAGCTTTCTTT
>-|TRBJ2-4|-|TRBV2
CASRGDGDIQYF
TGTGCCAGCAGAGGGGATGGAGACATTCAGTACTTC
>-|TRBJ2-4|-|TRBV4-1
CASSPRGDLAKNIQYF
TGCGCCAGCAGCCCGCGGGGAGATCTAGCCAAAAACATTCAGTACTTC
>-|TRBJ2-1|-|TRBV6-5
CASTSTGVEQFF
TGTGCCAGCACCTCCACGGGGGTAGAGCAGTTCTTC
>-|TRBJ2-7|-|TRBV6-6
CASSSLAGEQYF
TGTGCCAGCAGTTCACTCGCGGGCGAGCAGTACTTC
>-|TRBJ1-2|-|TRBV27
CASSHPGHGYTF
TGTGCCAGCAGTCACCCAGGGCATGGCTACACCTTC
>-|TRBJ1-2|-|TRBV9
CASSALLANGYTF
TGTGCCAGCAGCGCGCTACTCGCCAATGGCTACACCTTC
>-|TRBJ2-3|-|TRBV7-9
CASSTQTGRDTQYF
TGTGCCAGCAGCACCCAGACAGGTCGAGATACGCAGTATTTT
>-|TRBJ1-4|-|TRBV9
CASSTRPGEKLFF
TGTGCCAGCAGCACCCGGCCGGGGGAAAAACTGTTTTTT
>TRBD1|TRBJ1-6|-|TRBV10-3
CAISESAGGNSPLHF
TGTGCCATCAGTGAGTCGGCAGGGGGAAATTCACCCCTCCACTTT